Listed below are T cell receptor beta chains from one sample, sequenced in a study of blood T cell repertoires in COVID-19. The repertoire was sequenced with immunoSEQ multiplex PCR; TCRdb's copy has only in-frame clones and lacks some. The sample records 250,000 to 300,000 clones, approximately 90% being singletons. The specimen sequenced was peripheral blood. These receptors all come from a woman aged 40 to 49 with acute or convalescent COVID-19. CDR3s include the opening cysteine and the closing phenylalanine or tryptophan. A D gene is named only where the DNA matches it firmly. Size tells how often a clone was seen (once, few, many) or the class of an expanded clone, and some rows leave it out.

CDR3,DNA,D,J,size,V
CASSPLAGGYYNEQFF,TGTGCCAGCAGCCCCCTAGCGGGGGGCTACTACAATGAGCAGTTCTTC,TRBD2,TRBJ2-1,-,TRBV3-1/TRBV3-2
CASSARLVGTDTQYF,TGTGCCAGCAGTGCTCGACTAGTGGGCACAGATACGCAGTATTTT,-,TRBJ2-3,once,TRBV2
CSASLGGQVRNQPQHF,TGCAGTGCTAGTTTAGGGGGCCAAGTTCGCAATCAGCCCCAGCATTTT,TRBD1,TRBJ1-5,once,TRBV20-1
CASSLTAGSNNEQFF,TGTGCCAGCAGCTTAACTGCGGGGTCCAACAATGAGCAGTTCTTC,-,TRBJ2-1,-,TRBV7-6
CASSPTTEAFF,TGTGCCAGCAGCCCCACTACAGAAGCTTTCTTT,-,TRBJ1-1,once,TRBV6-6
CASSPMDSRVYGYTF,TGTGCCAGCAGTCCCATGGACAGTAGAGTATATGGCTACACCTTC,-,TRBJ1-2,-,TRBV6-5
CASSGYSGGTTDTQYF,TGTGCCAGCAGCGGTTACAGCGGGGGGACCACAGATACGCAGTATTTT,TRBD2,TRBJ2-3,-,TRBV2
CASSPVGGIRTREKLFF,TGTGCCAGCAGCCCGGTAGGCGGGATCAGGACGCGGGAAAAACTGTTTTTT,-,TRBJ1-4,-,TRBV9
CASSDGTTYGELFF,TGTGCCAGCAGTGACGGGACAACGTACGGGGAGCTGTTTTTT,-,TRBJ2-2,-,TRBV2
CASSSGTSGQETQYF,TGCGCCAGCAGCTCCGGGACTAGCGGACAAGAGACCCAGTACTTC,TRBD2,TRBJ2-5,once,TRBV5-1
CASSEAQGADTEAFF,TGCGCCAGCAGCGAAGCACAGGGGGCCGACACTGAAGCTTTCTTT,TRBD1,TRBJ1-1,-,TRBV5-1
CASSSGQGNQPQHF,TGTGCCAGCAGCTCGGGACAGGGCAACCAGCCCCAGCATTTT,TRBD1,TRBJ1-5,once,TRBV28
CASSQTSPATQYF,TGTGCCAGCTCCCAGACTAGCCCGGCTACGCAGTATTTT,TRBD2,TRBJ2-3,-,TRBV9
CASSLGTLFMNTEAFF,TGTGCCAGCTCACTCGGGACACTTTTCATGAACACTGAAGCTTTCTTT,-,TRBJ1-1,-,TRBV18
CASSLSGLGGNQPQHF,TGTGCCAGCAGCTTGTCCGGCCTCGGGGGGAATCAGCCCCAGCATTTT,-,TRBJ1-5,-,TRBV5-5
CASSLQGFENSPLHF,TGTGCCAGCAGCTTACAGGGCTTCGAGAATTCACCCCTCCACTTT,-,TRBJ1-6,-,TRBV11-2
CSGGVAGSGGYTF,TGCAGCGGCGGGGTCGCAGGGTCCGGTGGCTACACCTTC,-,TRBJ1-2,-,TRBV29-1
CAAAVRDRGTNYGYTF,TGTGCCGCAGCTGTGCGAGACAGGGGAACTAACTATGGCTACACCTTC,TRBD1,TRBJ1-2,-,TRBV6-6
CATSEFLGDEQFF,TGTGCCACCAGTGAATTCCTAGGGGATGAGCAGTTCTTC,-,TRBJ2-1,-,TRBV24-1
CASSLRVNSNQPQHF,TGTGCCAGCAGTCTCAGGGTAAATAGCAATCAGCCCCAGCATTTT,-,TRBJ1-5,few,TRBV6-5
CASSLDRGEKLFF,TGTGCCAGCAGCTTGGACAGGGGGGAAAAACTGTTTTTT,TRBD1,TRBJ1-4,-,TRBV11-2
CASEAGTGSGYTF,TGTGCCAGCGAGGCCGGGACAGGGTCTGGCTACACCTTC,TRBD1,TRBJ1-2,-,TRBV7-9
CASSQDDETITGTDKLFF,TGTGCCAGCAGCCAAGATGACGAGACAATCACCGGGACAGATAAACTGTTTTTT,TRBD1,TRBJ1-4,-,TRBV14
CASSLEGHLVGTEAFF,TGTGCCAGCAGCTTGGAGGGACACCTTGTAGGCACTGAAGCTTTCTTT,-,TRBJ1-1,-,TRBV5-6
CASRWSGGAGVGELFF,TGTGCCAGCAGATGGAGCGGGGGGGCCGGTGTCGGGGAGCTGTTTTTT,TRBD2,TRBJ2-2,-,TRBV25-1
CASSFDRGRKLFF,TGCGCCAGCAGCTTCGACAGGGGGAGAAAACTGTTTTTT,TRBD1,TRBJ1-4,-,TRBV5-1
CASRLAGGRTDTQYF,TGTGCCAGCAGGCTAGCGGGGGGGCGCACAGATACGCAGTATTTT,TRBD2,TRBJ2-3,-,TRBV6-5
CATSDPRNGGEKLFF,TGTGCCACCAGTGATCCAAGGAACGGAGGGGAAAAACTGTTTTTT,-,TRBJ1-4,-,TRBV24-1
CASSAGGNSNNSPLHF,TGTGCCAGCAGCGCTGGAGGAAACAGTAATAATTCACCCCTCCACTTT,-,TRBJ1-6,-,TRBV9
CASSLIASSGGFFQETQYF,TGTGCCAGCAGCTTAATCGCCTCCAGCGGGGGGTTTTTCCAAGAGACCCAGTACTTC,TRBD2,TRBJ2-5,-,TRBV7-9
CASKGQVNEKLFF,TGTGCCAGCAAAGGACAGGTTAATGAAAAACTGTTTTTT,TRBD1,TRBJ1-4,-,TRBV9
CASSPPGFSNQPQHF,TGTGCCAGCTCACCCCCAGGGTTTTCCAATCAGCCCCAGCATTTT,-,TRBJ1-5,-,TRBV18
CASSMAGSTDTQYF,TGTGCCAGTAGTATGGCCGGGAGCACAGATACGCAGTATTTT,-,TRBJ2-3,-,TRBV19
CASSLRQNTEAFF,TGCGCCAGCAGCCTCCGACAGAACACTGAAGCTTTCTTT,-,TRBJ1-1,-,TRBV4-1
CASSQDRPRVNTEAFF,TGCGCCAGCAGCCAAGATCGTCCCAGGGTGAACACTGAAGCTTTCTTT,-,TRBJ1-1,-,TRBV4-1
CASSPLMTGGSYGYTF,TGTGCCAGCAGCCCTCTGATGACAGGGGGTAGCTATGGCTACACCTTC,TRBD1,TRBJ1-2,-,TRBV3-1/TRBV3-2
CASSQSYQGGNQPQHF,TGCGCCAGCAGTCAATCGTACCAGGGGGGTAATCAGCCCCAGCATTTT,TRBD1,TRBJ1-5,-,TRBV23-1
CASGTAPNQPQHF,TGTGCCAGCGGGACAGCCCCCAATCAGCCCCAGCATTTT,TRBD1,TRBJ1-5,-,TRBV6-5
CASSESGGTGTRKLFF,TGTGCCAGCAGTGAATCGGGGGGGACAGGGACGAGAAAACTGTTTTTT,TRBD1,TRBJ1-4,-,TRBV25-1
CAWNRPTDLNGEAFF,TGTGCCTGGAATCGACCGACAGATTTGAACGGTGAAGCTTTCTTT,-,TRBJ1-1,-,TRBV30
CASSYEGNTIYF,TGTGCCAGCAGCTACGAGGGTAACACCATATATTTT,-,TRBJ1-3,-,TRBV11-2
CASSNDPPGQPQHF,TGTGCCAGCAGCAACGACCCCCCAGGACAGCCCCAGCATTTT,-,TRBJ1-5,-,TRBV5-4
CASSHDTGYYGYTF,TGTGCCAGCAGCCACGACACAGGGTACTATGGCTACACCTTC,-,TRBJ1-2,once,TRBV3-1/TRBV3-2
CASRERGGANVLTF,TGTGCCAGCAGAGAGAGAGGTGGGGCCAACGTCCTGACTTTC,-,TRBJ2-6,-,TRBV6-5
CASSLGQTSTDTQYF,TGCGCCAGCAGCTTGGGACAGACTAGCACAGATACGCAGTATTTT,-,TRBJ2-3,-,TRBV5-1
CASSVTAYNEQFF,TGTGCCAGTAGTGTGACTGCTTACAATGAGCAGTTCTTC,-,TRBJ2-1,-,TRBV19
CALQGDRGRINSPLHF,TGTGCCTTACAGGGGGACAGGGGGCGCATAAATTCACCCCTCCACTTT,-,TRBJ1-6,-,TRBV21-1
CASSHDRNQPQHF,TGTGCCAGCTCACACGACAGAAATCAGCCCCAGCATTTT,-,TRBJ1-5,-,TRBV18
CASSPGPNTEAFF,TGTGCCAGCTCACCGGGGCCAAACACTGAAGCTTTCTTT,-,TRBJ1-1,-,TRBV18
CASGLAGLAKNIQYF,TGTGCCAGTGGACTAGCGGGGTTAGCCAAAAACATTCAGTACTTC,TRBD2,TRBJ2-4,-,TRBV19
CASSKTADTGELFF,TGTGCCAGCAGTAAAACAGCGGACACCGGGGAGCTGTTTTTT,-,TRBJ2-2,-,TRBV2
CASSYPGPRGSTNEKLFF,TGTGCCAGCAGTTACCCCGGCCCCCGGGGTTCAACTAATGAAAAACTGTTTTTT,-,TRBJ1-4,-,TRBV6-2/TRBV6-3
CASSLGQIQETQYF,TGTGCCAGCAGCCTGGGACAGATCCAAGAGACCCAGTACTTC,TRBD1,TRBJ2-5,-,TRBV5-4
CATSDHDRGNTQYF,TGTGCCACCAGTGACCATGACAGGGGAAATACGCAGTATTTT,TRBD1,TRBJ2-3,-,TRBV24-1